Presented here are 9 T cell receptor beta chains from one specimen sequenced in a study of blood T cell repertoires in COVID-19. Produced via immunoSEQ multiplex PCR; TCRdb's table is partial and in-frame only. The table lists 180,000 or so clones, more than 75% of them singletons. The sequencing sample was made of peripheral blood. The receptors stem from a woman in her fifties or sixties with active or convalescent COVID-19.

This CDR3 reads CASSQAGASVYEETQYF. DNA of the CDR3: TGTGCCAGCAGCCAAGCCGGGGCTAGCGTCTATGAAGAGACCCAGTACTTC. V and J are TRBV4-2 and TRBJ2-5, with D tentatively TRBD2 (6 bases). This CDR3 comprises 17 residues. Trimming stripped 1 base from V and 3 bases from J, with 18 bases between. CDR1 LGHNA and CDR2 YNFKEQ come from the germline V gene.

A single count supports this clone. The V gene is TRBV21-1, the J gene TRBJ1-6. TRBV21-1 is listed as a pseudogene. The CDR3 sequence is 15 residues long. CDR3 coding DNA: TGTGCCAGCAACCACCACCCCCGGGAAAATTCACCCCTCCACTTT. Amino acids: CASNHHPRENSPLHF.

The chain has TRBV19 and TRBJ1-1; 11 bases fit TRBD1. The CDR3 loop spans 13 amino acids. J gave up 9 bases and V 5 bases, and 5 bases lay outside the gene matches. Per germline, CDR1 LNHDA and CDR2 SQIVND (reference sequence). The CDR3: CASSSDRGRQAFF. CDR3 bases: TGTGCCAGTAGTTCGGACAGGGGGCGTCAAGCTTTCTTT.

The V and J genes are TRBV5-1 and TRBJ1-2, with D perhaps matching TRBD1 (5 bases). Germline CDR1 is SGHRS and CDR2 is YFSETQ. The V and J ends lost 4 bases and 4 bases respectively, with 14 bases between them. The CDR3 spans 14 residues. CDR3 in DNA: TGCGCCAGCAGCGAGGACACTGCGATCTATGGCTACACCTTC. Encoded protein: CASSEDTAIYGYTF.

The V and J genes are TRBV27 and TRBJ1-2; D is ambiguous. V was pared by 4 bases and J by 2 bases, with 11 bases between. Germline assignment: CDR1 MNHEY and CDR2 SMNVEV (reference sequence). There are 14 residues in the CDR3. The CDR3 here is CASSSSAGNYGYTF. In DNA form, the CDR3 reads TGTGCCAGCAGTTCCTCCGCGGGGAACTATGGCTACACCTTC.

Points on this clone: The sample carries other DNA sequences with the same CDR3. The chain carries TRBV24-1 and TRBJ1-4; 10 positions match TRBD1. The CDR3 has 15 residues. V shed 3 bases and J 4 bases; nucleotides not matched to a gene: 1. Germline V CDR1 and CDR2: KGHDR, SFDVKD. The CDR3 region is CATSDGDRGNEKLFF. In DNA, the CDR3 is TGTGCCACCAGTGATGGGGACAGGGGTAATGAAAAACTGTTTTTT.

The rearrangement uses TRBV7-6 and TRBJ1-2, with D perhaps matching TRBD1 (5 bases). This CDR3 comprises 14 residues. Trimming shortened V by 0 bases and J by 5 bases, and 10 bases separated the two germline ends. CDR1 and CDR2 (germline): SGHVS, FNYEAQ. CDR3 bases: TGTGCCAGCAGCTTAGCTGGTACAGGTTATGGCTACACCTTC. Translation gives CASSLAGTGYGYTF. Full variable domain (missing parts from reference TRBV7-6 and TRBJ1-2): GAGVSQSPRYKVTKRGQDVALRCDPISGHVSLYWYRQALGQGPEFLTYFNYEAQQDKSGLPNDRFSAERPEGSISTLTIQRTEQRDSAMYRCASSLAGTGYGYTFGSGTRLTVV.

This clone was seen more than once but under ten times. The chain employs TRBV5-1 and TRBJ2-7, with D possibly matching TRBD2 (6 bases). V lost 0 bases to trimming and J lost 2 bases, with 12 bases between them. The CDR3 sequence is 15 residues long. Germline V gives CDR1 SGHRS, CDR2 YFSETQ. The chain's CDR3 is CASSLVAGPTYEQYF. CDR3 sequence (DNA): TGCGCCAGCAGCTTGGTGGCGGGACCCACCTACGAGCAGTACTTC. Full variable domain (missing parts from reference TRBV5-1 and TRBJ2-7): KAGVTQTPRYLIKTRGQQVTLSCSPISGHRSVSWYQQTPGQGLQFLFEYFSETQRNKGNFPGRFSGRQFSNSRSEMNVSTLELGDSALYLCASSLVAGPTYEQYFGPGTRLTVT.

This clone was seen repeatedly, ten times or more. This chain connects TRBV6-4 to TRBJ2-2; maybe TRBD1 (6 bases). The CDR3 runs to 13 residues. Germline V CDR1 and CDR2: MRHNA, SNTAGT. Trimming removed 6 bases from V and 5 bases from J, with 10 bases in between. The DNA for the CDR3 is TGTGCCAGCAGACCTACAGGGACCGGGGAGCTGTTTTTT. Amino acids: CASRPTGTGELFF.